This entry is about one T cell receptor beta chain. Its antigen is currently unknown. The junction shows a germline mismatch at one end, possibly a read error. CDR3 length: 12 residues. Per the germline V gene, CDR1 is SGHRS and CDR2 is YFSETQ. This sample's TCRbeta library carried unique molecular identifier barcodes. TCRdb analysed the PCR reads with MiXCR anew, one entry per CDR3 protein. The table records around 450,000 distinct CDR3 sequences, under 20% of them present only once. The data stem from a study of T-cell reconstitution after alpha-beta-depleted transplantation in children. Study-level results: Reportedly, only several hundred clones from non-depleted graft cells drove alpha-beta T-cell counts at about two months. One year post-transplant, T-cell counts and diversity were largely derived from T cells produced anew.

The TCR comes from a boy under two years old who had a stem cell transplant for Wiskott-Aldrich syndrome, so the T cells may come from the graft donor. Sequenced material: PBMCs, mostly from graft donor cells, taken 360 days after TCRalphabeta/CD19-depleted stem cell transplant. The V gene is TRBV5-1, the J gene TRBJ1-2, with 8 bases lining up with TRBD1. As DNA, the CDR3 is TGCGCCAGCAGACATGACAGGGGCCAGGTTTCCTTC. Residues: CASRHDRGQVSF. Full variable domain (remainder filled in from reference TRBV5-1 and TRBJ1-2): KAGVTQTPRYLIKTRGQQVTLSCSPISGHRSVSWYQQTPGQGLQFLFEYFSETQRNKGNFPGRFSGRQFSNSRSEMNVSTLELGDSALYLCASRHDRGQVSFGSGTRLTVV.